These 4 T cell receptor beta chains were sequenced from one sample in a study of blood T cell repertoires in COVID-19 (dated by TCRdb to the early 2020s). Libraries came from the immunoSEQ multiplex PCR assay. TCRdb re-hosts the immuneACCESS table, in-frame sequences only. Its copies lack some clones; in the studies checked, an unresolved V gene accounts for under half of them, and the cause for the rest is not known. The sample profile shows 150,000 or so clones; roughly 83% of them were found once. The leading ten clones occupy 11% to 15% of the sample. Specimen: peripheral blood. The receptors were sampled from a man between 18 and 35 years old with active or convalescent COVID-19.

The V gene is TRBV6-2 or TRBV6-3, the J gene TRBJ1-2, with 7 bases identical to TRBD1. This CDR3 spans 14 amino acids. The V gene end was trimmed by 5 bases and the J gene end by 1 base; junction bases not matched to a gene: 4. Germline V CDR1 and CDR2: MNHEY, SVGEGT. This CDR3 is CASSHRQGNYGYTF. The CDR3 nucleotides read TGTGCCAGCAGTCATCGACAGGGTAACTATGGCTACACCTTC.

V and J are TRBV7-2 and TRBJ2-7; TRBD1 might be the D (6 bases). CDR1 and CDR2 from the germline V gene are SGHTA and FQGNSA. The ends were cut back, 2 bases at V and 3 bases at J, with 11 bases in the middle. The CDR3 covers 14 residues. CDR3 protein: CASSLFPGVYEQYF. The CDR3 nucleotides are TGTGCCAGCAGCTTATTCCCAGGGGTCTACGAGCAGTACTTC.

The chain employs TRBV2 and TRBJ1-1, with 7 bases lining up with TRBD1. CDR1 is SNHLY and CDR2 is FYNNEI in the germline V gene. After removal of 6 bases from V and 4 bases from J, the junction contained 11 bases not matched to a gene. The CDR3 totals 15 residues. CDR3 region: CASRRDRVPGTEAFF. In DNA, the CDR3 is TGTGCCAGCAGGAGAGACAGGGTACCTGGCACTGAAGCTTTCTTT.

CDR3 DNA: TGTGCCAGCAGTTTACCCGGGACTAGCGGGAGGTATGAGCAGTTCTTC. It specifies CASSLPGTSGRYEQFF. J is TRBJ2-1 and V is TRBV28; 15 nucleotides align to TRBD2. There are 16 residues in the CDR3. Germline lookup yields CDR1 MDHEN and CDR2 SYDVKM. The ends lost 2 bases at V and 8 bases at J; junction bases unmatched: 4.